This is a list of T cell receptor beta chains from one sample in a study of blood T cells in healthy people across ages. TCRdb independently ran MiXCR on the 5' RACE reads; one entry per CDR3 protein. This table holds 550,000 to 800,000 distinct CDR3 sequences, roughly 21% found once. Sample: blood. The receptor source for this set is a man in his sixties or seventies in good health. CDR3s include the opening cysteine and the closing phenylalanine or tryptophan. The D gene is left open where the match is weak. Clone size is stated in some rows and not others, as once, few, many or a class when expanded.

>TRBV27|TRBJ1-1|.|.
CASSYDRYTEAFF
TGTGCCAGCAGTTATGACAGATACACTGAAGCTTTCTTT
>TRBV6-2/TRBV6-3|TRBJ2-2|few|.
CASSFDRTTGELFF
TGTGCCAGCAGTTTTGACAGAACCACCGGGGAGCTGTTTTTT
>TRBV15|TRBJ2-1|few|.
CATSRDLVNNEQFF
TGTGCCACCAGCAGAGATCTAGTTAACAATGAGCAGTTCTTC
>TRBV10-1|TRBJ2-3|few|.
CASSESRVLLYF
TGCGCCAGCAGTGAGTCGAGGGTTCTATTATATTTT
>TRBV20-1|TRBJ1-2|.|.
CSARNKGGSGYTF
TGCAGTGCTAGAAATAAGGGGGGCAGCGGCTACACCTTC
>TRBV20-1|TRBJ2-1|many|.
CSARAGLTTGYNEQFF
TGCAGTGCTCGCGCCGGACTCACCACAGGGTACAATGAGCAGTTCTTC
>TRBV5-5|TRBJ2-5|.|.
CASSFKLEYGTQYF
TGTGCCAGCAGCTTTAAGCTGGAATACGGGACCCAGTACTTC
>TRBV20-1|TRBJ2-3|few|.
CSARDQRGFPNTQYF
TGCAGTGCTAGAGATCAGCGCGGGTTCCCGAATACGCAGTATTTT
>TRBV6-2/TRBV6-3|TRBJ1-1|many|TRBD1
CASRDRGEMNTEAFF
TGTGCCAGCAGGGACAGGGGGGAGATGAACACTGAAGCTTTCTTT
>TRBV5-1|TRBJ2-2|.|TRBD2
CAGSITGTSGIKNTGELFF
TGCGCCGGCAGCATAACCGGGACTAGCGGGATAAAGAACACCGGGGAGCTGTTTTTT
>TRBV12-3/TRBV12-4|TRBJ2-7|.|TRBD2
CASSLGLAGVGPYEQYF
TGTGCCAGCAGTCTTGGACTAGCGGGAGTCGGTCCCTACGAGCAGTACTTC
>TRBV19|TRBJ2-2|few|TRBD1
CASRLGQNSNTGELFF
TGTGCCAGTAGGCTGGGACAGAACTCGAACACCGGGGAGCTGTTTTTT
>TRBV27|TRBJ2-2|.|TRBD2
CASSPGAGGLTGELFF
TGTGCCAGCAGCCCTGGAGCGGGAGGGTTGACCGGGGAGCTGTTTTTT
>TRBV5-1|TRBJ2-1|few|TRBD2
CASSGASGSGNEQFF
TGCGCCAGCAGCGGCGCTAGCGGGAGCGGTAATGAGCAGTTCTTC
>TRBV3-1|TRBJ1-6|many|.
CASSQDLGGPLHF
TGTGCCAGCAGCCAAGATCTCGGGGGACCCCTCCACTTT
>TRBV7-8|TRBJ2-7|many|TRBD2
CASSVRTGTSGSYEQYF
TGTGCCAGCAGCGTAAGAACCGGGACTAGCGGATCCTACGAGCAGTACTTC
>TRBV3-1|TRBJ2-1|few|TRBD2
CASSQSGSSGRNEQFF
TGTGCCAGCAGCCAATCGGGGTCTAGCGGTAGGAATGAGCAGTTCTTC
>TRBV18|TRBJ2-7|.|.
CASSSGQGLGGSYEQYF
TGTGCCAGCTCATCAGGACAGGGCTTGGGCGGGAGCTACGAGCAGTACTTC
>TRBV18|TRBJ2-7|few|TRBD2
CASSLSGSPTYEQYF
TGTGCCAGCTCACTTAGCGGGAGTCCGACCTACGAGCAGTACTTC
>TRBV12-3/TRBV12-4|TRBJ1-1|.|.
CASSSRAGSRGPEAFF
TGTGCCAGCAGCTCTCGAGCGGGCAGCAGGGGACCTGAAGCTTTCTTT
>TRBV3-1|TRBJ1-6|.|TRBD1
CASSQSGQNNSPLHF
TGTGCCAGCAGCCAATCGGGACAGAATAATTCACCCCTCCACTTT
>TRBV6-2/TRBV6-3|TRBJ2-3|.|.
CASSYGRRRRGRIGDTQYF
TGTGCCAGCAGTTACGGCCGGAGACGCCGGGGGAGAATTGGAGATACGCAGTATTTT
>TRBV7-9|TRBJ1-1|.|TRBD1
CASSYRTGTNTEAFF
TGTGCCAGCAGCTACCGGACAGGGACGAACACTGAAGCTTTCTTT
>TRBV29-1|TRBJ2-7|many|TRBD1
CSVVADRGYEQYF
TGCAGCGTTGTGGCCGACAGGGGCTACGAGCAGTACTTC
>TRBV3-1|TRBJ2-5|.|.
CASSQGPQQQETQYF
TGTGCCAGCAGCCAAGGCCCACAACAACAAGAGACCCAGTACTTC
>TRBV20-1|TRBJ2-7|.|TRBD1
CSARTTGGYEQYF
TGCAGTGCTAGAACAACAGGGGGCTACGAGCAGTACTTC
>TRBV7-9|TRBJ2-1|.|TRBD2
CASSPLLAGIKNEQFF
TGTGCCAGCAGCCCGTTACTAGCGGGGATTAAGAATGAGCAGTTCTTC
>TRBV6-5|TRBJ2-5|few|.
CASSYGGWETQYF
TGTGCCAGCAGTTACGGGGGGTGGGAGACCCAGTACTTC
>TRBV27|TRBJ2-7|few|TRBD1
CASRPGQVTYEQYF
TGTGCCAGCAGACCGGGACAGGTTACCTACGAGCAGTACTTC